This paragraph reports one T cell receptor beta chain. Antigen specificity is unknown. For repertoire sequencing, the TCR beta CDR3 regions were amplified from RNA transcripts. HTBI primers served in a first-round RT-PCR, which a second-round multiplex PCR followed. MiXCR was run by TCRdb on the multiplex PCR reads, yielding one entry per CDR3 protein. The table has around 670,000 distinct CDR3 sequences, 40% seen once. CDR3 length: 13 amino acids. Germline CDR1 is SEHNR and CDR2 is FQNEAQ (reference sequence). Between the trimmed V and J ends, which lost 3 bases and 10 bases, there was a span of 10 bases. The record originates from a study of Graves' ophthalmopathy and Graves' hyperthyroidism. Overall study findings and caveats: Its predictions of ophthalmopathy progression gave the model 55% to 71% sensitivity and about 78% specificity.

The study enrolled ophthalmopathy donors with moderate-to-severe activity, CAS ≥3, NOSPECS ≥4 and duration under 3 months. Other autoimmune diseases, uncontrolled infections, pregnancy or lactation ruled patients out of participation. Sequencing was done on a sample of peripheral blood. The source is an adult man with Graves' ophthalmopathy. The chain is built from TRBV7-9 and TRBJ1-6; D is unresolved. Here the CDR3 reads CASSFNGVSPLHF. The CDR3 DNA reads TGTGCCAGCAGCTTTAACGGGGTCTCACCCCTCCACTTT.